This TCR beta chain is drawn from a study of cytomegalovirus exposure and HLA in healthy donors. Looking at the study overall: In a later analysis, the roughly 120 validation repertoires were reported to have used the same platform as the roughly 610 first-cohort repertoires. The study, taken as a whole, reports: Most sequenced TCRs were rare (though some public TCRs occurred in many donors). The study flagged 150 to 200 TCR beta chains as cytomegalovirus-associated.

Concerning this clone: Antigen: not known.

Measured with immunoSEQ multiplex PCR; TCRdb has only the in-frame clones, and not every one. The data contain roughly 140,000 clones, about 90% of them singletons. CDR1 is SGHNT and CDR2 is YYREEE in the germline V gene (reference sequence). The CDR3 is made up of 15 amino acids. V shed 0 bases, J shed 2 bases, and the junction held 0 bases outside the gene matches. These donors were members of the approximately 120-subject validation cohort, a group separate from the roughly 700-subject first cohort. This chain connects TRBV5-4 to TRBJ2-5; 11 bases are shared with TRBD2. The sequence came from a woman aged 18-29 years in good health and CMV-seropositive. Sequenced input: PBMCs. CDR3 coding DNA: TGTGCCAGCAGCTTGGGGACTAGCGGGCAAGAGACCCAGTACTTC. Translated, it gives CASSLGTSGQETQYF.